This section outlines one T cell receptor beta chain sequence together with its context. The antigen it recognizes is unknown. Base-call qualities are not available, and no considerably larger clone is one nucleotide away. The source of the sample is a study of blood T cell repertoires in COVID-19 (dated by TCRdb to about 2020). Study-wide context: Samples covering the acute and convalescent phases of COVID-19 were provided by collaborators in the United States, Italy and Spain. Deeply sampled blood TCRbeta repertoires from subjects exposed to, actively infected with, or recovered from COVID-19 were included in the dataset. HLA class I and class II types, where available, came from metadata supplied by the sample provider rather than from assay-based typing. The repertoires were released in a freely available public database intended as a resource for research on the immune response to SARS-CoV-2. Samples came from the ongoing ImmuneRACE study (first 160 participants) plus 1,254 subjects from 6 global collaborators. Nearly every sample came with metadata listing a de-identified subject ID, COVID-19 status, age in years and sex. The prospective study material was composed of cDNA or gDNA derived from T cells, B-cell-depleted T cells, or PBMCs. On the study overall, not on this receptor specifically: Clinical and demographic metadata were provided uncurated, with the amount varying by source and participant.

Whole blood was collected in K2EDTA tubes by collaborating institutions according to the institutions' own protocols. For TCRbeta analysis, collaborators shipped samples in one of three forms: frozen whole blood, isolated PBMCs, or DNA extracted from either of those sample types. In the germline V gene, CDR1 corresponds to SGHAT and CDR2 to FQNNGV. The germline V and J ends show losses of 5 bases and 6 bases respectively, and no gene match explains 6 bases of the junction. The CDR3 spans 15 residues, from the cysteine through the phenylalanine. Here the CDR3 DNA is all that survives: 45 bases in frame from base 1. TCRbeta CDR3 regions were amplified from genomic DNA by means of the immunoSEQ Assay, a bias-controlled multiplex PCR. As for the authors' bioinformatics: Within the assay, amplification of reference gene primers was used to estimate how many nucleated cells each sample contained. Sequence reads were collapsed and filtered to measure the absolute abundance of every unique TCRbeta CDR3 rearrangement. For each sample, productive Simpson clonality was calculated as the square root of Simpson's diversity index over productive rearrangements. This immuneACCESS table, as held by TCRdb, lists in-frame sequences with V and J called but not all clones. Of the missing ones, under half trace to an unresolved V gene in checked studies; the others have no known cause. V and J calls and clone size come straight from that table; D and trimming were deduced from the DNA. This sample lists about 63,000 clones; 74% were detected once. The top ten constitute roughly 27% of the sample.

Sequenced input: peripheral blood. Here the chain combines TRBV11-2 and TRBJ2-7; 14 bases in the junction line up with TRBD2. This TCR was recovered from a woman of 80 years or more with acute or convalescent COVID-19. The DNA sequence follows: TGTGCCAGCAGCCCAGGGACTAGCGGGAGCGGCGAGCAGTACTTC. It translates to CASSPGTSGSGEQYF.